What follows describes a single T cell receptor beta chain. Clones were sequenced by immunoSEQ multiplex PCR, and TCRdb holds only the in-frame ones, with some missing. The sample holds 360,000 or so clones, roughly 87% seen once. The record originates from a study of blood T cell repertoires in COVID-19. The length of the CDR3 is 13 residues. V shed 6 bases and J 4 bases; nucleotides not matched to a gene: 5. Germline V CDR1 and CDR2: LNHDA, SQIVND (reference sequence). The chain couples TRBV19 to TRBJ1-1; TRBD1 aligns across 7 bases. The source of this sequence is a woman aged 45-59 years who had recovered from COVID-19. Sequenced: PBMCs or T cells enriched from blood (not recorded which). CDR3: CASSDRAGTEAFF. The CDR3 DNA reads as TGTGCCAGTAGCGACAGGGCCGGCACTGAAGCTTTCTTT.